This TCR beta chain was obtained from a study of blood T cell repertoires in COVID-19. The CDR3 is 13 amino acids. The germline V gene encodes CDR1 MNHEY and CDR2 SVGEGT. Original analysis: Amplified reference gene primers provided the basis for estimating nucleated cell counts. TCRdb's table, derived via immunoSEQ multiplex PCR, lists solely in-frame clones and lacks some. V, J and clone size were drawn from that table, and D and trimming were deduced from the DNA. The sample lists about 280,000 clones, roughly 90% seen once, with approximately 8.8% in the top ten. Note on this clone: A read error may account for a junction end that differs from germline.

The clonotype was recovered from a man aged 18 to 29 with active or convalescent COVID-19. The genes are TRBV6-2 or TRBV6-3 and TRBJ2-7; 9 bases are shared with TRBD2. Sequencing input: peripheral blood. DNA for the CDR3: TGTGCCACCAGTATGAGCGGGGGGTTCGAGCAGTACTTC. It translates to CATSMSGGFEQYF.